One sample yielded the 10 T cell receptor beta chains listed below, sequenced in a study of control samples from healthy donors and cancer patients. The method was immunoSEQ multiplex PCR; TCRdb's version includes in-frame clones alone and lacks a portion of them. The sample comprises about 410,000 clones, approximately 92% of which are singletons, and more than 6% rests with the top ten. The specimen was PBMCs. Receptor source: a man aged 40-55 years with head and neck cancer.

The chain couples TRBV9 to TRBJ1-1; no clear D gene. The germline V and J ends were trimmed by 1 base and 1 base, with 14 bases remaining between them. Germline CDR1 SGDLS, CDR2 YYNGEE. This CDR3 is 16 amino acids long. DNA for the CDR3: TGTGCCAGCAGCGTAAGAGCAACCGACTGGAACACTGAAGCTTTCTTT. Translation gives CASSVRATDWNTEAFF.

V is TRBV5-5 and J is TRBJ2-3, with D maybe TRBD2 (6 bases). The germline gives CDR1 SGHKS, CDR2 YYEKEE (reference sequence). V lost 6 bases, J lost 4 bases, and 15 bases lay in between. CDR3 size: 14 residues. The CDR3 nucleotides are TGTGCCAGCAACCTCCTCGGCGGGGCAGATACGCAGTATTTT. Translated: CASNLLGGADTQYF.

V gene TRBV28 combines with J gene TRBJ2-7; D is perhaps TRBD2 (5 bases). The length of the CDR3 is 14 residues. Trimming took 2 bases from V and 6 from J, leaving 14 bases between them. CDR1 is MDHEN and CDR2 is SYDVKM in the germline V gene. CDR3 residues: CASSLPGRRPEQYF. The CDR3 coding sequence is TGTGCCAGCAGTTTACCCGGACGGAGGCCCGAGCAGTACTTC.

The gene calls are TRBV6-5 and TRBJ1-3; D is undetermined. V gave up 8 bases and J gave up 6 bases, with 20 bases separating them. Germline-derived CDR1 and CDR2 are MNHEY and SVGAGI. CDR3 length equals 15 residues. The CDR3 DNA follows: TGTGCCAGCTCAAACAGAGCGAAGCAAAAAAACACCATATATTTT. It encodes CASSNRAKQKNTIYF.

This chain uses TRBV4-2 with TRBJ2-1; TRBD2 matches 8 bases. The CDR3 runs to 17 residues. Germline assignment: CDR1 LGHNA and CDR2 YNFKEQ. After removal of 0 bases from V and 1 base from J, the junction contained 5 bases not matched to a gene. Written as DNA, the CDR3 is TGTGCCAGCAGCCAAGACGTACTAGCGGCATCCTACAATGAGCAGTTCTTC. Its translation is CASSQDVLAASYNEQFF.

The chain links TRBV6-1 to TRBJ1-2; no clear D. The V and J ends lost 0 bases and 3 bases respectively, with 8 bases between them. The CDR3 is 14 amino acids. CDR1 MNHNS and CDR2 SASEGT come from the germline V gene. This CDR3 reads CASSEAGTDYGYTF. In DNA form, the CDR3 reads TGTGCCAGCAGTGAAGCGGGAACGGACTATGGCTACACCTTC.

V gene TRBV27 combines with J gene TRBJ2-5; 9 bases map to TRBD1. Germline CDR1 and CDR2: MNHEY and SMNVEV (reference sequence). The CDR3 covers 15 residues. V shed 5 bases, J shed 3 bases, and the junction held 7 bases outside the gene matches. The CDR3 DNA follows: TGTGCCAGCAGTACGGAGACAGGGGGTAAAGAGACCCAGTACTTC. This sequence encodes CASSTETGGKETQYF.

This clone occurred once. The chain is built from TRBV4-2 and TRBJ2-2; D uncertain. The CDR3 length is 13 residues. CDR1 and CDR2 (germline): LGHNA, YNFKEQ. Trimming removed 0 bases at V and 5 bases at J, with 4 bases between. The CDR3 DNA is TGTGCCAGCAGCCAAGAGAGGACCGGGGAGCTGTTTTTT. Translated: CASSQERTGELFF.

The chain is built from TRBV6-5 and TRBJ2-2; 11 bases line up with TRBD2. CDR3 size: 15 residues. The trim removed 5 bases at V and 1 base at J, leaving 0 bases unmatched. Germline V gene data show CDR1 as MNHEY and CDR2 as SVGAGI. CDR3 sequence reads: CASSLAGGNTGELFF. The DNA of the CDR3 is TGTGCCAGCAGTCTAGCGGGAGGGAACACCGGGGAGCTGTTTTTT.

The genes are TRBV28 and TRBJ2-7; D is perhaps TRBD1 (6 bases). The CDR3 is 14 residues long. From germline, CDR1 is MDHEN and CDR2 SYDVKM. The V end was cut by 6 bases, the J end by 0 bases, with 12 bases between. The CDR3 DNA reads as TGTGCCAGCAGAACAAACAGGGACTCCTACGAGCAGTACTTC. Translated: CASRTNRDSYEQYF.